Below, one T cell receptor beta chain is given with its context. The sample originates from a study of blood T cell repertoires in COVID-19. Across the study: Acute-phase and convalescent COVID-19 samples originated in the United States, Italy and Spain. PBMCs, B-cell-depleted T cells, or T cells provided the cDNA or gDNA that made up the material.

The assay was immunoSEQ multiplex PCR, and TCRdb's table has in-frame clones only and misses some. The table includes about 170,000 clones, about 86% detected once. The CDR3 is made up of 13 amino acids. Germline values: CDR1 LGHDT, CDR2 YNNKEL (reference sequence). Between the trimmed V and J ends, which lost 5 bases and 5 bases, there was a span of 10 bases. The V and J genes are TRBV3-1 (or the pseudogene TRBV3-2) and TRBJ2-1, with TRBD2 as a possible D gene (6 bases). The source of this sequence is an older man with active or convalescent COVID-19. The sample taken for sequencing was peripheral blood. The CDR3, as DNA: TGTGCCAGCAGCATTTCGGGGGACAATGAGCAGTTCTTC. It specifies CASSISGDNEQFF.